Each of the 20 T cell receptor beta chains below was sequenced from the same sample in a study of blood T cell repertoires in COVID-19. Clones were read by immunoSEQ multiplex PCR, and TCRdb kept only the in-frame ones, dropping some. The table has around 68,000 clones, approximately 91% seen once; the top ten hold 1.5% to 2%. The sequenced sample was peripheral blood. These receptors all come from a human donor in a cohort sampled during active COVID-19.

The J gene is TRBJ2-7, the V gene TRBV7-9, with D maybe TRBD2 (5 bases). This CDR3 spans 15 amino acids. The V and J ends lost 5 bases and 2 bases respectively, with 16 bases between them. The V gene's germline CDR1 is SEHNR and CDR2 FQNEAQ (reference sequence). The CDR3: CASSETTDWTYEQYF. CDR3 sequence (DNA): TGTGCCAGCAGCGAAACTACGGACTGGACCTACGAGCAGTACTTC.

The V gene is TRBV5-6, the J gene TRBJ2-7; TRBD1 matches 8 bases. There are 14 residues in the CDR3. Trimming at V came to 4 bases and at J to 3 bases, leaving 6 bases not matched to a gene. CDR1 SGHDT and CDR2 YYEEEE come from the germline V gene. CDR3 residues: CASSPQGALYEQYF. The CDR3 coding sequence is TGTGCCAGCAGCCCCCAGGGGGCTCTCTACGAGCAGTACTTC.

This clone was picked up one time. The rearrangement uses TRBV6-2 or TRBV6-3 and TRBJ1-3; unclear D gene. Per germline, CDR1 MNHEY and CDR2 SVGEGT. V was cut by 6 bases and J by 4 bases, with 13 bases left in between. The length of the CDR3 is 14 residues. In DNA, the CDR3 is TGTGCCAGCAGGCCTCCTAAGAGGGGAAACACCATATATTTT. Protein: CASRPPKRGNTIYF.

The chain links TRBV27 to TRBJ2-7; TRBD2 matches 9 bases. The V gene end was trimmed by 2 bases and the J gene end by 4 bases; junction bases not matched to a gene: 12. The CDR3 is made up of 17 amino acids. The germline V gene encodes CDR1 MNHEY and CDR2 SMNVEV (reference sequence). The CDR3: CASSLEGRVAGAYEQYF. CDR3 coding DNA: TGTGCCAGCAGTTTAGAGGGGCGGGTAGCGGGAGCGTACGAGCAGTACTTC.

This clone has only one observation. CDR3 protein: CASSQSGTGEGYTF. CDR3 DNA: TGCGCCAGCAGCCAATCTGGGACAGGGGAGGGCTACACCTTC. The chain employs TRBV4-1 and TRBJ1-2; 10 bases align to TRBD1. Germline CDR1 reads MGHRA; CDR2 reads YSYEKL. The CDR3 has 14 amino acids. With V trimmed by 2 bases and J by 8 bases, 5 bases remained unmatched.

The rearrangement joins TRBV15 to TRBJ2-1, with a possible D match to TRBD2 (7 bases). Trimming stripped 2 bases from V and 8 bases from J, with 16 bases between. The CDR3 is 15 residues long. Germline-derived CDR1 and CDR2 are LNHNV and YYDKDF (reference sequence). The chain's CDR3 is CATSRNRPGGDEQFF. The DNA of the CDR3 is TGTGCCACCAGCAGAAACAGACCGGGGGGCGATGAGCAGTTCTTC.

V is TRBV5-1 and J is TRBJ2-5; D not certain. The germline V and J ends were trimmed by 4 bases and 2 bases, with 9 bases remaining between them. Looked up from germline, CDR1 is SGHRS and CDR2 is YFSETQ. This CDR3 spans 13 amino acids. The CDR3 protein is CASSPRRQETQYF. The CDR3 nucleotides are TGCGCCAGCAGCCCAAGGCGGCAAGAGACCCAGTACTTC.

The CDR3 sequence is CASSRGQGEAFF. The CDR3 DNA is TGTGCCAGCAGCAGGGGCCAGGGTGAAGCTTTCTTT. The chain links TRBV7-9 to TRBJ1-1; tentatively, D is TRBD1 (5 bases). Germline V lookup: CDR1 SEHNR, CDR2 FQNEAQ (reference sequence). Between the trimmed V and J ends, which lost 5 bases and 7 bases, there was a span of 11 bases. This CDR3 comprises 12 residues.

The chain combines TRBV5-4 with TRBJ1-1; D is possibly TRBD1 (6 bases). Germline values: CDR1 SGHNT, CDR2 YYREEE (reference sequence). The CDR3 runs 15 residues. Trimming stripped 2 bases from V and 0 bases from J, with 11 bases between. The CDR3 is CASSFPDSLNTEAFF. As DNA, the CDR3 is TGTGCCAGCAGCTTTCCGGACAGTCTGAACACTGAAGCTTTCTTT. The complete variable domain, with remaining parts taken from reference TRBV5-4 and TRBJ1-1, reads ETGVTQSPTHLIKTRGQQVTLRCSSQSGHNTVSWYQQALGQGPQFIFQYYREEENGRGNFPPRFSGLQFPNYSSELNVNALELDDSALYLCASSFPDSLNTEAFFGQGTRLTVV.

This chain joins TRBV6-5 and TRBJ1-5; D unclear. This CDR3 contains 13 residues. Germline-derived CDR1 and CDR2 are MNHEY and SVGAGI. With 6 bases removed from V and 8 bases from J, the gap between germline ends came to 14 bases. The CDR3: CASSQTGVEPQHF. The CDR3 DNA sequence: TGTGCCAGCAGCCAGACTGGAGTTGAGCCCCAGCATTTT.

The gene calls are TRBV29-1 and TRBJ2-5; weak D call: TRBD2 (5 bases). The V gene lost 7 bases and the J gene lost 0 bases, with 24 bases spanning the gap. This CDR3 is built from 17 residues. Germline V lookup: CDR1 SQVTM, CDR2 ANQGSEA. As DNA, the CDR3 is TGCAGCGCCCCTAGCCGGGTGGACCGATCTTACCAAGAGACCCAGTACTTC. It is translated as CSAPSRVDRSYQETQYF.

The chain combines TRBV5-1 with TRBJ1-4; D might be TRBD1 (6 bases). The CDR3 runs to 15 residues. CDR1 is SGHRS and CDR2 is YFSETQ in the germline V gene. Trimming pared 3 bases from V and 1 base from J, leaving 10 bases between. DNA of the CDR3: TGCGCCAGCAGCTATCAGGGGTTAACTAATGAAAAACTGTTTTTT. Translating it yields CASSYQGLTNEKLFF.

This sequence joins TRBV27 and TRBJ2-5; tentatively, D is TRBD2 (7 bases). CDR1 MNHEY and CDR2 SMNVEV come from the germline V gene (reference sequence). V lost 6 bases and J lost 4, with 18 bases in between. There are 15 residues in the CDR3. CDR3 nucleotides: TGTGCCAGCAGCCTCAAGGGGGGGTTAGGAGAGACCCAGTACTTC. It translates to CASSLKGGLGETQYF.

V and J are TRBV11-2 and TRBJ2-5; 9 positions agree with TRBD1. V gave up 4 bases and J gave up 2 bases; unmatched junction bases: 5. Germline-derived CDR1 and CDR2 are SGHAT and FQNNGV. CDR3 length equals 15 residues. Here the CDR3 DNA reads TGTGCCAGCAGCTATGGAGGGACAGGGCAAGAGACCCAGTACTTC. Translation gives CASSYGGTGQETQYF.

This chain connects TRBV20-1 to TRBJ2-3; D gene ambiguous. V shed 0 bases and J shed 6 bases, with 4 bases lying between them. CDR1 and CDR2 (germline): DFQATT, SNEGSKA (reference sequence). The CDR3 is made up of 11 amino acids. CDR3 nucleotide sequence: TGCAGTGCTAGAGATCTGGATACGCAGTATTTT. Translation: CSARDLDTQYF.

The genes are TRBV2 and TRBJ2-2, with D hard to call. The ends were cut back, 7 bases at V and 9 bases at J, with 12 bases in the middle. The CDR3 covers 12 residues. Germline CDR1 and CDR2: SNHLY and FYNNEI. This CDR3 reads CASTYGGWELFF. In nucleotides, the CDR3 is TGTGCCAGCACCTACGGCGGTTGGGAGCTGTTTTTT.

This chain joins TRBV18 and TRBJ2-7; possibly TRBD1 for D (6 bases). The CDR3 sequence is 16 residues long. Germline assignment: CDR1 KGHSH and CDR2 LQKENI. V shed 3 bases and J shed 2 bases, with 17 bases lying between them. CDR3 sequence: CASSPGTPSDAYEQYF. The DNA of the CDR3 is TGTGCCAGCTCACCCGGGACACCCAGCGACGCCTACGAGCAGTACTTC.

This chain joins TRBV24-1 and TRBJ2-4, with 8 nucleotides matching TRBD1. V gave up 6 bases and J gave up 6 bases; unmatched junction bases: 6. The CDR3 consists of 14 residues. Germline loops: CDR1 KGHDR, CDR2 SFDVKD. CDR3 protein: CATSLGQGANIQYF. The CDR3, as DNA: TGTGCCACCAGTCTCGGCCAGGGGGCAAACATTCAGTACTTC.

This clone was observed a handful of times. V gene TRBV6-6 combines with J gene TRBJ1-5; D unresolved. Deletions cut 5 bases from V and 6 bases from J, with 8 bases between. Germline assignment: CDR1 MNHNY and CDR2 SVGAGI (reference sequence). The CDR3 contains 12 residues. The CDR3 sequence is CASSSGSQPQHF. CDR3 sequence (DNA): TGTGCCAGCAGTAGTGGCTCTCAGCCCCAGCATTTT.

The V gene is TRBV9, the J gene TRBJ2-7; 9 bases line up with TRBD1. The germline V gene has CDR1 SGDLS and CDR2 YYNGEE. The CDR3 extends over 16 amino acids. V was clipped by 2 bases and J by 1 base; unmatched bases: 7. The CDR3 loop reads CASSVLPGQGSYEQYF. DNA of the CDR3: TGTGCCAGCAGCGTCCTACCGGGACAGGGTTCCTACGAGCAGTACTTC. The full variable domain, in which reference TRBV9 and TRBJ2-7 provide the parts outside the CDR3, is DSGVTQTPKHLITATGQRVTLRCSPRSGDLSVYWYQQSLDQGLQFLIQYYNGEERAKGNILERFSAQQFPDLHSELNLSSLELGDSALYFCASSVLPGQGSYEQYFGPGTRLTVT.